A selection of T cell receptor beta chains follows, all from one sample in a study of T cells in Graves' hyperthyroidism and ophthalmopathy. TCRdb itself ran the multiplex PCR reads through MiXCR, one entry per CDR3 protein. In the table there are hundreds of thousands of distinct CDR3 sequences, about 14% of which are singletons. The specimen was blood. The receptors were gathered from a woman in her 40s with Graves' ophthalmopathy. The CDR3 runs from the conserved cysteine through the conserved F or W. The D gene is left open where the match is weak. The size field is filled for only some rows; it gives once, few, many or a size class.

size,J,D,V,CDR3
many,TRBJ1-2,.,TRBV6-1,CASSEFAYGYTF
many,TRBJ1-1,TRBD1,TRBV18,CASSPMTGKENTEAFF
.,TRBJ2-5,TRBD2,TRBV7-2,CASSLVSGSAETQYF
.,TRBJ2-2,TRBD2,TRBV5-1,CASSSVAGTNTGELFF
many,TRBJ2-2,.,TRBV12-3/TRBV12-4,CASSRVPPNTGELFF
many,TRBJ2-5,.,TRBV6-2/TRBV6-3,CASSRDQETQYF
few,TRBJ2-7,.,TRBV27,CASRPPGSREQYF
many,TRBJ1-2,.,TRBV28,CASSIRSYGYTF
many,TRBJ2-5,.,TRBV28,CASSNPRDNQETQYF
.,TRBJ2-7,.,TRBV20-1,CSARGGTVQSYEQYF
.,TRBJ1-3,.,TRBV7-9,CASSHDGSGNTIYF
.,TRBJ2-7,.,TRBV29-1,CSVESPAEQYF
many,TRBJ2-7,.,TRBV3-1,CASSQDWYEQYF
.,TRBJ2-3,.,TRBV7-6,CASSSEGMGDTQYF
many,TRBJ2-7,TRBD2,TRBV30,CAWSLLAGDITGYEQYF
many,TRBJ2-7,TRBD2,TRBV5-1,CASSFSAGGPDEQYF
many,TRBJ2-5,TRBD1,TRBV5-1,CASSLAGQVKETQYF
few,TRBJ1-1,.,TRBV28,CASGNSGTLNTEAFF
many,TRBJ2-5,.,TRBV6-5,CASSYSFLVPQETQYF
many,TRBJ2-7,TRBD1,TRBV7-9,CASSLWISRDSHYEQYF
many,TRBJ2-5,.,TRBV2,CASSLGVETQYF
many,TRBJ2-2,.,TRBV20-1,CSARDRLGDWDTGELFF
.,TRBJ1-2,.,TRBV6-2/TRBV6-3,CASRNGSKAVHGPQGYTF
many,TRBJ2-7,.,TRBV6-5,CATRQIRDEQYF
many,TRBJ1-1,TRBD1,TRBV6-1,CASRHRGGSEAFF
few,TRBJ2-7,.,TRBV12-3/TRBV12-4,CASSVDRTGEQYF
many,TRBJ2-7,TRBD1,TRBV20-1,CSARGQGRYEQYF
many,TRBJ1-1,.,TRBV6-1,CASILDSMNTEAFF
.,TRBJ2-5,TRBD2,TRBV7-2,CASNKALAGVKETQYF
.,TRBJ2-5,.,TRBV5-1,CASSFQDGTQYF
many,TRBJ2-7,.,TRBV12-3/TRBV12-4,CASKELIPYEQYF
many,TRBJ1-2,.,TRBV12-3/TRBV12-4,CASSLVVGYGYTF
.,TRBJ2-7,.,TRBV28,CASSFPTETYEQYF